A selection of T cell receptor beta chains follows, all from one sample in a study of blood T cell repertoires in COVID-19. Repertoires were generated with immunoSEQ multiplex PCR, while TCRdb's copy carries only in-frame clones and drops some. This sample has 130,000 or so clones, with 70% to 90% found just once. The sequencing sample was made of peripheral blood. The receptor set was obtained from a woman between 55 and 75 years old with acute or convalescent COVID-19. Each CDR3 is given with its conserved first and last residue. Fields, in order: clone size, V gene, CDR3 protein. A row's size may be missing; if present it is once, few, many or a size class.

once TRBV6-5 CASRLRGVNTEAFF
once TRBV5-1 CASRRSGGEETQYF
- TRBV6-5 CASKTGSYGYTF
- TRBV23-1 CASSQGLANTGELFF
once TRBV19 CASSIVGQGRETQYF
- TRBV7-2 CASTATTGPLHF
- TRBV11-2 CASSLLGTTQETQYF
- TRBV30 CAWVWDRVKNSPLHF
few TRBV4-3 CASSPKRRDTQYF
- TRBV28 CASRGGLLGVTEAFF
- TRBV4-3 CASSRGRGSTDTQYF
- TRBV5-5 CASSLAGIQGRDTQYF
- TRBV28 CASSSQGSPGIRKLFF
- TRBV14 CASSQTGYRSYEQYF